The TCR beta chain described here comes from a study of T cells after somatic rescue of genetic block. Using immunoSEQ multiplex PCR, the repertoire was profiled, and TCRdb retains in-frame clones only, with some absent. This sample has several thousand clones, with around 80% found just once. The CDR3 loop spans 18 amino acids. Looked up from germline, CDR1 is SGHVS and CDR2 is FNYEAQ. Losses at the gene ends were 6 bases for V and 5 bases for J; bases not matched to a gene: 14. The gene calls are TRBV7-6 and TRBJ2-7; 15 nucleotides align to TRBD2. This clonotype was obtained from a boy aged 5 to 17. The sequenced sample was peripheral blood mononuclear cells (PBMCs). The CDR3 DNA sequence: TGTGCCAGCAGTTTACAGCCGGGACTAGCGGGAGGTACCCACGAGCAGTACTTC. Its translation is CASSLQPGLAGGTHEQYF.